This TCR beta chain is from a study of T-cell reconstitution after alpha-beta-depleted transplantation in children. Per the germline V gene, CDR1 is LGHDT and CDR2 is YNNKEL (reference sequence). This CDR3 spans 15 amino acids. The junction had 11 bases not matched to a gene; V was cut back by 3 bases and J by 9 bases. The authors prepared the TCRbeta library with unique molecular identifiers. MiXCR, run by TCRdb on the PCR reads, gives a single entry per CDR3 protein. Among about 610,000 distinct CDR3 sequences listed, 10% to 13% were seen once. This chain joins TRBV3-1 and TRBJ2-7, with 10 bases identical to TRBD1. The specimen comprised PBMCs from the stem cell graft donor, sampled from the stem cell graft. This sequence was found in a human donor who donated a stem cell graft to a child with acute myeloid leukemia. The CDR3 reads CASSQAGQGPPGQYF. CDR3 DNA: TGTGCCAGCAGCCAGGCGGGACAGGGGCCGCCTGGGCAGTACTTC.